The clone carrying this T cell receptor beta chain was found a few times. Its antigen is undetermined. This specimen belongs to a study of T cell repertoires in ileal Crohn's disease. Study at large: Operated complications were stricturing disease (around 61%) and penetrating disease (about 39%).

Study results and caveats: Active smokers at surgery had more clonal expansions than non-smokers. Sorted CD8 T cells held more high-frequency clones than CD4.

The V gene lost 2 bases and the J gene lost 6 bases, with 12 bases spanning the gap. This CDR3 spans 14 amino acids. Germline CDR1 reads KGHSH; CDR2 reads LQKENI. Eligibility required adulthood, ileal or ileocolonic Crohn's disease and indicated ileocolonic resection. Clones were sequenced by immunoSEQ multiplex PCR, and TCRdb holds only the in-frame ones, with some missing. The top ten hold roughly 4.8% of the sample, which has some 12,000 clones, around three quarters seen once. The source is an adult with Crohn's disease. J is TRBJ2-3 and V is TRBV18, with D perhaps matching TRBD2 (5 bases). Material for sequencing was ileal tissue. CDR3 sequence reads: CASSPRTRDDTQYF. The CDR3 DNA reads TGTGCCAGCTCACCAAGGACTCGTGACGATACGCAGTATTTT.